Each of the 9 T cell receptor beta chains below was sequenced from the same sample in a study of blood T cell repertoires in COVID-19. The method was immunoSEQ multiplex PCR; TCRdb's version includes in-frame clones alone and lacks a portion of them. The sample lists around 40,000 clones; 91% were seen once. Sequenced sample: peripheral blood. The receptor source for this set is a woman between 25 and 40 years old in a cohort sampled during active COVID-19.

The chain joins TRBV29-1 to TRBJ1-1, with D perhaps matching TRBD1 (6 bases). CDR1 and CDR2 from the germline V gene are SQVTM and ANQGSEA. V dropped 7 bases and J dropped 7 bases, with 13 bases sitting between them. The CDR3 runs 11 residues. In nucleotides, the CDR3 is TGCAGCGGAACCCAGGGGAATGAAGCTTTCTTT. Residues: CSGTQGNEAFF.

This clone appeared a few times. The V call is TRBV11-2, the J call TRBJ2-7, with 10 nucleotides matching TRBD1. V lost 2 bases to trimming and J lost 4 bases; unmatched junction nucleotides: 11. Germline CDR1 is SGHAT and CDR2 is FQNNGV. The CDR3 covers 17 residues. CDR3 loop: CASSLRPGTGDRYEQYF. The DNA for the CDR3 is TGTGCCAGCAGCTTAAGGCCGGGGACAGGGGACCGGTACGAGCAGTACTTC.

The chain combines TRBV13 with TRBJ1-1; D remains ambiguous. Trimming took off 1 base at V and 4 bases at J, with 13 bases between the two ends. This CDR3 comprises 15 residues. CDR1 PRHDT and CDR2 FYEKMQ come from the germline V gene (reference sequence). The CDR3 loop reads CASSLVRGSGTEAFF. CDR3 nucleotides: TGTGCCAGCAGCTTAGTTCGGGGTTCAGGCACTGAAGCTTTCTTT.

The V call is TRBV27, the J call TRBJ2-6, with D unclear. The CDR3 loop spans 15 amino acids. The V gene's germline CDR1 is MNHEY and CDR2 SMNVEV (reference sequence). Trimming stripped 5 bases from V and 5 bases from J, with 13 bases between. Written as DNA, the CDR3 is TGTGCCAGCAGTCTACTCCCTTTATGGGCCAACGTCCTGACTTTC. Its translation is CASSLLPLWANVLTF.

V and J are TRBV5-4 and TRBJ1-4; 8 bases are a match to TRBD1. The CDR3 contains 13 residues. Trimming removed 0 bases from V and 8 bases from J; junction bases left unmatched: 0. Per the germline V gene, CDR1 is SGHNT and CDR2 is YYREEE (reference sequence). In DNA, the CDR3 is TGTGCCAGCAGCTTGGGGACAGGGGAAAAACTGTTTTTT. Its protein product is CASSLGTGEKLFF. Drawing the rest from reference TRBV5-4 and TRBJ1-4, the complete variable domain is ETGVTQSPTHLIKTRGQQVTLRCSSQSGHNTVSWYQQALGQGPQFIFQYYREEENGRGNFPPRFSGLQFPNYSSELNVNALELDDSALYLCASSLGTGEKLFFGSGTQLSVL.

The rearrangement joins TRBV10-1 to TRBJ1-5; D ambiguous. CDR1 and CDR2 from the germline V gene are WNHNN and SYGVQD (reference sequence). CDR3 size: 14 residues. V lost 5 bases and J lost 0, with 8 bases in between. This CDR3 is CASSKGDSNQPQHF. In nucleotides, the CDR3 is TGCGCCAGCAGTAAGGGAGATAGCAATCAGCCCCAGCATTTT.

This clone has a single count. The chain joins TRBV19 to TRBJ1-2; 7 nucleotides match TRBD1. Germline V gene lookup returns CDR1 LNHDA and CDR2 SQIVND (reference sequence). The CDR3 runs 14 residues. Trimming removed 3 bases from V and 5 bases from J; junction bases left unmatched: 6. CDR3 bases: TGTGCCAGTAGTATCAGGGGGAGCCAGTATGGCTACACCTTC. This translates into CASSIRGSQYGYTF.

The chain is built from TRBV30 and TRBJ1-2; tentative D call: TRBD1 (6 bases). V lost 1 base to trimming and J lost 9 bases, with 15 bases between them. This CDR3 region has 13 residues. The germline V gene encodes CDR1 GTSNPN and CDR2 SVGIG (reference sequence). CDR3 sequence (DNA): TGTGCCTGGAGTGCCCAGGGGACGGATAGCTACACCTTC. Amino acids: CAWSAQGTDSYTF.

Only a few counts were recorded for this clone. This chain uses TRBV27 with TRBJ2-4, with D possibly TRBD1 on 6 matching bases. The CDR3 spans 15 residues. The V gene lost 2 bases and the J gene lost 1 base, with 9 bases spanning the gap. From germline, CDR1 is MNHEY and CDR2 SMNVEV (reference sequence). CDR3 DNA sequence: TGTGCCAGCAGTTTAGCAGGGGCGGCCAAAAACATTCAGTACTTC. It is translated as CASSLAGAAKNIQYF.